This TCR beta chain is drawn from a study of cytomegalovirus exposure and HLA in healthy donors. Turning to this clone: Its antigen is unknown.

Those who donated were healthy bone marrow donors. Researchers ran the PCR with 60 Vbeta and 13 Jbeta primers. The data were produced by immunoSEQ multiplex PCR, yet TCRdb's version contains in-frame clones alone and is incomplete. The sample holds approximately 120,000 clones, roughly 82% seen once. General study findings and limits: 150 or so TCR beta chains were listed as cytomegalovirus-associated. A link between a missense DCLRE1C variant and TCR beta V- and J-gene trimming emerged from a later analysis. Versus the approximately 700-donor mean, an Asian-associated ancestry cluster reportedly showed fewer N-insertions in a later analysis.

Germline lookup yields CDR1 MGHRA and CDR2 YSYEKL. CDR3 length: 16 residues. V shed 2 bases, J shed 0 bases, and the junction held 3 bases outside the gene matches. The V call is TRBV4-1, the J call TRBJ2-1; TRBD2 aligns across 8 bases. Source material: PBMCs. The TCR comes from a man aged 35-49 years in good health and CMV-seropositive. The CDR3 loop reads CASSQSGGVSYNEQFF. Written as DNA, the CDR3 is TGCGCCAGCAGCCAATCGGGGGGGGTCTCCTACAATGAGCAGTTCTTC.